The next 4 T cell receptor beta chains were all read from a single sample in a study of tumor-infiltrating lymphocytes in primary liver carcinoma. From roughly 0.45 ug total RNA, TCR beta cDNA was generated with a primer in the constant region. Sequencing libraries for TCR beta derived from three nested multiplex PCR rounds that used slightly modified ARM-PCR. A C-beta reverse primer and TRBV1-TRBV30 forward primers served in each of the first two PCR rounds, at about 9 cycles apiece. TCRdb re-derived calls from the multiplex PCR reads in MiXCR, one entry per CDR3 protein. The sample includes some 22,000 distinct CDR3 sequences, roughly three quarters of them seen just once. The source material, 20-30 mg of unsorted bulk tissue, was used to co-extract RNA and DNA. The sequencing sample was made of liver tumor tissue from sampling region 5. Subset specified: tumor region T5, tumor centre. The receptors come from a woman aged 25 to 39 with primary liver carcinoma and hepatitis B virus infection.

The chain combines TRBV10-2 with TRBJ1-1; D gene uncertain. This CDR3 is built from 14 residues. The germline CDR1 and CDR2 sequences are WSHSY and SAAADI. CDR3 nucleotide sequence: TGCGTCAGTAGTGATTCGAAGTCGGGCGCTGAAGCTTTCTTT. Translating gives CVSSDSKSGAEAFF.

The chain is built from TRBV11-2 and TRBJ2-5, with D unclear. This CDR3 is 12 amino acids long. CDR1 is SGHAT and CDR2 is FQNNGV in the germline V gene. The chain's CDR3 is CTGSLVLETQYF. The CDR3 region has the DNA TGTACCGGCAGCTTAGTGTTAGAGACCCAGTACTTC.

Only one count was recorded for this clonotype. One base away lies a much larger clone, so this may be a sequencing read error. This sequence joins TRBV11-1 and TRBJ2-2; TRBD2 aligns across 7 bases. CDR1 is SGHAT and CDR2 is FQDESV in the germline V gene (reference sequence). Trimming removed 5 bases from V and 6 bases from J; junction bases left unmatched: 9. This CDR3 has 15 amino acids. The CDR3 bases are TGTGCCAGCAGCGTTATGGCGGGAGTGTCCGGGGAGCTGTTTTTT. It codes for CASSVMAGVSGELFF. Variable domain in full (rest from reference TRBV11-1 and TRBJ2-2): EAEVAQSPRYKITEKSQAVAFWCDPISGHATLYWYRQILGQGPELLVQFQDESVVDDSQLPKDRFSAERLKGVDSTLKIQPAELGDSAMYLCASSVMAGVSGELFFGEGSRLTVL.

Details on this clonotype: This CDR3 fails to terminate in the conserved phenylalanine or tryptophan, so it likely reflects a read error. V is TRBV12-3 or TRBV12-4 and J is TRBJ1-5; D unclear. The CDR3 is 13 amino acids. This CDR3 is CTSSLNGNQPQHY. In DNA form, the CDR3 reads TGTACCAGCAGTCTAAATGGGAATCAGCCCCAGCATTAT.